The clone carrying this TCR beta chain appeared a few times. Its antigen is still unknown. The sample has other DNA sequences that encode this CDR3 too. Every donor was a Caucasian adult from Nashville, Tennessee. J gave up 1 base and V 0 bases, and 0 bases lay outside the gene matches. The CDR3 runs 14 residues. In germline, CDR1 is SGHNT, CDR2 YYREEE (reference sequence). This specimen belongs to a study of shared clonotypes between healthy human individuals. Turning to the study itself: Serving as donors were a couple of women and three men, whose ages spanned 18 to 49.

Produced via immunoSEQ multiplex PCR; TCRdb's table is partial and in-frame only. The top ten hold approximately 1.5% of the sample, which has about a million clones, around 80% seen once. General study results and limits: The authors sampled blood alone, and tissue repertoires likely differ.

The sequence was obtained from a young man in good health. V and J are TRBV5-4 and TRBJ1-1, with TRBD1 matching over 7 bases. Sequencing was performed on memory CD4+ T cells sorted from blood. Stated subset: CD45RA-negative fraction. The CDR3 DNA follows: TGTGCCAGCAGCTTGGACAGGGGGAACACTGAAGCTTTCTTT. Amino acid sequence: CASSLDRGNTEAFF.